The rows below give T cell receptor beta chains drawn from one sample of a study of OX40 agonist ivuxolimab in advanced cancers. Clones were read by immunoSEQ multiplex PCR, and TCRdb kept only the in-frame ones, dropping some. The sample shows about 28,000 clones, more than 75% of them seen only once. The material sequenced was CD4+ or CD8+ T cells sorted from blood, taken in a trial of the OX40 agonist ivuxolimab. These receptors all stem from an adult with an advanced solid tumor such as melanoma, head and neck, liver or kidney cancer. The CDR3 runs from the conserved cysteine through the conserved F or W. D genes are given only for firm matches. A clone size is listed for some rows: how often the clone was seen (once, few, many), or a class if it is expanded.

J gene | V gene | D gene | clone size | CDR3 protein | CDR3 DNA
TRBJ1-5 | TRBV6-4 | NA | NA | CASRAAVRSSNQPQHF | TGTGCCAGCAGGGCGGCCGTCAGGTCCTCCAATCAGCCCCAGCATTTT
TRBJ2-7 | TRBV18 | NA | NA | CASSPVRREARYEQYF | TGTGCCAGCTCACCCGTCAGGCGGGAAGCAAGGTACGAGCAGTACTTC
TRBJ1-2 | TRBV4-2 | NA | few | CASSQEGGGWYGYTF | TGTGCCAGCAGCCAAGAGGGAGGGGGATGGTATGGCTACACCTTC
TRBJ2-7 | TRBV9 | TRBD2 | NA | CASSVGGGLAGARGEQYF | TGTGCCAGCAGCGTAGGTGGGGGACTAGCGGGAGCCCGAGGGGAGCAGTACTTC
TRBJ1-1 | TRBV4-1 | TRBD1 | NA | CASSQSGQGGTEAFF | TGCGCCAGCAGCCAATCTGGACAGGGAGGCACTGAAGCTTTCTTT
TRBJ2-1 | TRBV7-8 | NA | NA | CASSQVWDEQFF | TGTGCCAGCAGCCAGGTCTGGGATGAGCAGTTCTTC
TRBJ1-5 | TRBV27 | NA | NA | CASSPHSSNQPQHF | TGTGCCAGCAGTCCCCACAGTAGCAATCAACCCCAGCATTTT
TRBJ1-1 | TRBV29-1 | NA | NA | CSVEDSQNTQAFF | TGCAGCGTTGAAGACAGTCAGAACACCCAAGCTTTCTTT
TRBJ2-5 | TRBV1 | NA | NA | CTSSEYTWIIVDETQYF | TGCACCAGCAGTGAATACACGTGGATCATCGTCGACGAGACCCAGTACTTC
TRBJ2-1 | TRBV5-6 | NA | NA | CASSPGRYNEQFF | TGTGCCAGCAGTCCGGGCCGCTACAATGAGCAGTTCTTC
TRBJ1-2 | TRBV15 | NA | NA | CATSRDLLMGRDYGYTF | TGTGCCACCAGCAGAGATCTCCTAATGGGCAGGGACTATGGCTACACCTTC
TRBJ2-2 | TRBV5-1 | NA | medium-sized | CASSTQGNTGELFF | TGCGCCAGCAGCACCCAGGGGAACACCGGGGAGCTGTTTTTT
TRBJ2-1 | TRBV5-6 | TRBD2 | NA | CASSFERDEGYNEQFF | TGTGCCAGCAGCTTCGAGCGGGACGAGGGGTATAATGAGCAGTTCTTC
TRBJ1-1 | TRBV9 | TRBD1 | few | CASSEQAGTGSAFF | TGTGCCAGCAGCGAACAGGCCGGGACAGGGAGCGCTTTCTTT
TRBJ2-5 | TRBV7-3 | NA | NA | CGLWSQGGETQYF | TGTGGGTTGTGGTCTCAAGGGGGGGAGACCCAGTACTTC
TRBJ2-3 | TRBV7-8 | NA | NA | CASSLRASTDTQYF | TGTGCCAGCAGCTTACGCGCTAGCACAGATACGCAGTATTTT
TRBJ2-7 | TRBV19 | TRBD1 | NA | CASGQGYEQYF | TGTGCCAGCGGACAGGGATACGAGCAGTACTTC
TRBJ2-6 | TRBV29-1 | NA | NA | CSVFSGANVLTF | TGCAGCGTCTTTTCTGGGGCCAACGTCCTGACTTTC
TRBJ2-7 | TRBV29-1 | TRBD2 | once | CSVMTSGGHEQYF | TGCAGCGTCATGACTAGCGGTGGTCACGAGCAGTACTTC
TRBJ2-1 | TRBV27 | TRBD1 | NA | CASGPPGGYNEQFF | TGTGCCAGCGGGCCCCCAGGGGGATACAATGAGCAGTTCTTC
TRBJ1-1 | TRBV5-1 | NA | NA | CASSLFQDNTEAFF | TGCGCCAGCAGCCTATTCCAGGATAACACTGAAGCTTTCTTT